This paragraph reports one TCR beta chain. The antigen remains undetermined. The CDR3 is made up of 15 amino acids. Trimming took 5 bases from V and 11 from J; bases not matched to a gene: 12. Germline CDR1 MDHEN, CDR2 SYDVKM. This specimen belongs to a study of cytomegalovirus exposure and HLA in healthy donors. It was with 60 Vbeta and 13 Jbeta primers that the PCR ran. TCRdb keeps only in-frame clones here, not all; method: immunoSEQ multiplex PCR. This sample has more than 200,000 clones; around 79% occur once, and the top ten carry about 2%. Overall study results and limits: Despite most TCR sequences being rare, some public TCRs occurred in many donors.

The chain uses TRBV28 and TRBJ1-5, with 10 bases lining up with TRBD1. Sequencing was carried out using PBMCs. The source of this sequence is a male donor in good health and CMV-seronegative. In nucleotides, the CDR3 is TGTGCCAGCAGTATAGGGACAGGGGAGATCAGGACCCAGCATTTT. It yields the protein CASSIGTGEIRTQHF.